These T cell receptor beta chains were read from a single sample in a study of neoadjuvant nivolumab and ipilimumab in lung cancer. Method: immunoSEQ multiplex PCR; TCRdb's copy keeps in-frame clones and lacks some. The data hold 25,000 or so clones, with approximately 83% observed a single time. Here the sequenced sample was tumor tissue, taken after neoadjuvant nivolumab, alone or with ipilimumab, at or shortly before surgery. These receptors all come from an adult with non-small cell lung cancer. Both conserved end residues are part of each CDR3. Fields, in order: clone size, J gene, V gene, D gene, CDR3 protein, CDR3 DNA. A D gene is named only where the DNA matches it firmly. Rows give clone size only sometimes, using once, few, many, or a class for an expanded clone.

-,TRBJ2-2,TRBV11-3,-,CASSPRNTGELFF,TGTGCCAGCAGCCCTCGGAACACCGGGGAGCTGTTTTTT
-,TRBJ2-7,TRBV28,-,CASTAKVGYEQYF,TGTGCCAGCACGGCGAAGGTCGGGTACGAGCAGTACTTC
-,TRBJ1-1,TRBV9,-,CASSVELNTEAFF,TGTGCCAGCAGCGTGGAATTGAACACTGAAGCTTTCTTT
-,TRBJ2-3,TRBV6-5,TRBD1,CASRTPGGDTQYF,TGTGCCAGCAGGACCCCAGGGGGAGATACGCAGTATTTT
once,TRBJ1-2,TRBV5-1,-,CASSLASGQLNGYTF,TGCGCCAGCAGCTTGGCCTCGGGGCAGTTGAATGGCTACACCTTC
-,TRBJ2-2,TRBV29-1,TRBD1,CSVGQGHGELFF,TGCAGCGTCGGACAGGGTCACGGGGAGCTGTTTTTT
-,TRBJ1-5,TRBV13,TRBD1,CASSLGGTGTNQPQHF,TGTGCCAGCAGCTTAGGGGGGACAGGTACCAATCAGCCCCAGCATTTT
-,TRBJ2-1,TRBV2,TRBD2,CASSERGGVNEQFF,TGTGCCAGCAGTGAACGGGGGGGCGTCAATGAGCAGTTCTTC
-,TRBJ2-3,TRBV5-8,TRBD2,CASSLERTSGDFTDTQYF,TGTGCCAGCAGCTTGGAGAGGACTAGCGGAGATTTCACAGATACGCAGTATTTT
-,TRBJ2-3,TRBV25-1,TRBD2,CASSERAGVGTDTQYF,TGTGCCAGCAGTGAAAGAGCGGGAGTCGGCACAGATACGCAGTATTTT
-,TRBJ1-1,TRBV11-2,-,CASSLFPLAEAFF,TGTGCCAGCAGCTTATTCCCCTTAGCTGAAGCTTTCTTT
-,TRBJ2-1,TRBV7-9,TRBD1,CASSPQGAYEQFF,TGTGCCAGCAGCCCACAGGGGGCCTATGAGCAGTTCTTC
-,TRBJ1-2,TRBV25-1,-,CASSESGGAGGYTF,TGTGCCAGCAGTGAATCGGGGGGCGCAGGTGGCTACACCTTC
-,TRBJ2-5,TRBV30,-,CAWSVGGQETQYF,TGTGCCTGGAGTGTTGGAGGCCAAGAGACCCAGTACTTC
-,TRBJ2-5,TRBV2,-,CASVRGAQETQYF,TGTGCCAGCGTCCGAGGGGCCCAAGAGACCCAGTACTTC
-,TRBJ2-7,TRBV2,-,CASSLTYEQYF,TGTGCCAGCAGTCTGACCTACGAGCAGTACTTC
-,TRBJ2-7,TRBV27,TRBD1,CASSRPPGTGRGEQYF,TGTGCCAGCAGTCGCCCCCCCGGGACAGGTCGAGGCGAGCAGTACTTC
-,TRBJ2-6,TRBV12-5,-,CASGSEGAGQSRANVLTF,TGTGCTAGTGGTTCTGAAGGTGCAGGACAAAGTCGGGCCAACGTCCTGACTTTC
-,TRBJ2-2,TRBV25-1,-,CAISKAGELFF,TGTGCCATCTCGAAGGCCGGGGAGCTGTTTTTT
-,TRBJ2-5,TRBV9,-,CASSPPYQETQYF,TGTGCCAGCAGCCCTCCTTACCAAGAGACCCAGTACTTC
-,TRBJ1-2,TRBV27,TRBD1,CASSLGQGNYGYTF,TGTGCCAGCAGTTTGGGACAGGGCAACTATGGCTACACCTTC
once,TRBJ2-4,TRBV11-2,-,CASSQTGMGRENIQYF,TGTGCCAGCAGCCAGACCGGGATGGGTAGGGAAAACATTCAGTACTTC
-,TRBJ2-1,TRBV4-2,-,CASSQDQVSYNEQFF,TGTGCCAGCAGCCAAGATCAGGTGTCCTACAATGAGCAGTTCTTC
-,TRBJ2-2,TRBV27,TRBD2,CASSYYLAGGPNGELFF,TGTGCCAGCAGTTACTACCTCGCGGGAGGGCCGAACGGGGAGCTGTTTTTT
-,TRBJ1-2,TRBV19,-,CASSMRDWDGYTF,TGTGCCAGTAGTATGAGGGACTGGGATGGCTACACCTTC
-,TRBJ1-1,TRBV19,TRBD1,CASSMDRPSSNTEAFF,TGTGCCAGTAGTATGGACAGGCCCTCCTCGAACACTGAAGCTTTCTTT
-,TRBJ1-1,TRBV18,-,CASLQGERTEAFF,TGTGCCAGCCTCCAGGGAGAAAGGACTGAAGCTTTCTTT
-,TRBJ2-3,TRBV29-1,TRBD2,CSVPSWTRGTDTQYF,TGCAGCGTCCCCTCGTGGACTAGAGGCACAGATACGCAGTATTTT
-,TRBJ2-2,TRBV29-1,TRBD1,CSAAGQGADGELFF,TGCAGCGCCGCCGGGCAGGGGGCAGACGGGGAGCTGTTTTTT
-,TRBJ2-2,TRBV2,-,CASSAWGGLSGELFF,TGTGCCAGCAGTGCATGGGGGGGCCTTTCCGGGGAGCTGTTTTTT
-,TRBJ2-7,TRBV6-5,-,CASSYEGYEQYF,TGTGCCAGCAGTTACGAGGGCTACGAGCAGTACTTC
-,TRBJ1-5,TRBV5-6,-,CASSLSQGTNNQPQHF,TGTGCCAGCAGCTTATCACAGGGAACCAACAATCAGCCCCAGCATTTT